This T cell receptor (beta chain) is drawn from a study of blood T cells in healthy people across ages. Study-wide background: About one barcoded beta molecule was captured per two T cells (by template switching). General study results and limits: TCR beta diversity was tightly associated with the proportion of naive T cells.

CDR1 and CDR2 (germline): SGHVS, FQNEAQ. This CDR3 comprises 14 residues. The use of a sample-barcoded 5' primer and a J-beta primer mix characterized a second PCR of about 6 to 11 cycles. MiXCR, applied by TCRdb to the 5' RACE reads, yields one record per CDR3 protein. The sample has around 990,000 distinct CDR3 sequences, 25% seen once. This clonotype appeared a few times. Its antigen is not known. The same specimen was also included in a second study, on T cells of mothers and their children. From that paper: Six or seven children and their three healthy Caucasian mothers were the donors.

The specimen was blood. J is TRBJ2-5 and V is TRBV7-8, with D unresolved. With the DNA end fitting TRBJ2-7 better, the J assignment may be wrong. The TCR was taken from a girl aged 2 to 10 in good health. The CDR3 is CASSLSPNTYEQYF. In nucleotides, the CDR3 is TGTGCCAGCAGCTTATCACCCAACACCTACGAGCAGTACTTC.